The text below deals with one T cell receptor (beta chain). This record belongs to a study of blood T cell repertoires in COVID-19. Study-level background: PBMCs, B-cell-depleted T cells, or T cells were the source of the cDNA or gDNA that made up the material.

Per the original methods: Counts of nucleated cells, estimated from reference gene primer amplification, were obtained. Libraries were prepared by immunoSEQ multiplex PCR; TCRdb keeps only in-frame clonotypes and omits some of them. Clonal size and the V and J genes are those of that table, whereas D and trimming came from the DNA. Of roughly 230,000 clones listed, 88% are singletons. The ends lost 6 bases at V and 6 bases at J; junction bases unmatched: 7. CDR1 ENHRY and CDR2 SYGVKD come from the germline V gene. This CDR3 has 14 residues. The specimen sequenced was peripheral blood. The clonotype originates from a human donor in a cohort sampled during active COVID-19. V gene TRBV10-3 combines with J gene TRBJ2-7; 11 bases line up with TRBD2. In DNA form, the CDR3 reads TGTGCCATCAGCCGTGGACTAGCGGGTGTCGAGCAGTACTTC. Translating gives CAISRGLAGVEQYF.